Described below is a single TCR beta chain sequence and its context. This specimen belongs to a study of T cell responses to AZD1222 COVID-19 vaccine. Libraries were prepared by immunoSEQ multiplex PCR; TCRdb keeps only in-frame clonotypes and omits some of them. The table has tens of thousands of clones, roughly nine tenths seen once. The CDR3 spans 16 residues. V was pared by 5 bases and J by 4 bases, with 10 bases of the junction left unmatched. The V gene's germline CDR1 is SEHNR and CDR2 FQNEAQ (reference sequence). Pooling was applied to second doses at about 4 or about 12 weeks. The clonotype was recovered from an adult who received the AZD1222 COVID-19 vaccine. The chain has TRBV7-9 and TRBJ1-2, with 10 bases aligning to TRBD1. The source material was peripheral blood, sampled 28 days after the second AZD1222 dose. The CDR3 is CASSRPGTGAGYGYTF. CDR3 bases: TGTGCCAGCAGCCGTCCCGGGACAGGGGCTGGCTATGGCTACACCTTC.